The clone carrying this T cell receptor (beta chain) has a count of ten or more. Its antigen is still unknown. Its ends do not fully match the called genes, so a read error is possible. The CDR3 is 17 amino acids. CDR1 is SGHAT and CDR2 is FQNNGV in the germline V gene. These data are taken from a study of CD8+CD57+ T cells in acquired aplastic anemia. In the study overall: Sorted cells (CD4+ and CD8+) yielded DNA amounts that averaged approximately 3.2 ug. Study-level findings and limits: Some 31 shared CD8+ CDR3s appeared highly expressed within patients' immunodominant clones.

TCR beta VDJ and CDR3 profiling used genomic DNA as template. TCRdb analysed the reads with MiXCR anew, one entry per CDR3 protein. The data contain just over 150,000 distinct CDR3 sequences, 40% to 60% of them singletons. All sequencing subjects had displayed CD8+CD57+ cell expansion on flow cytometry. As a group, the patients uniformly had severe acquired aplastic anemia. This rearrangement joins TRBV11-2 to TRBJ2-7; 7 nucleotides match TRBD2. The receptor was isolated from a human donor with aplastic anemia. Material for sequencing was sorted CD4+, CD8+, or CD8+CD57+ T cells (not recorded which) from PBMCs. DNA for the CDR3: TGTGCCAGCAGCTCAATAGGTGCGGGAGTTCTCTCCCACGAGCAGTACTTC. Protein product: CASSSIGAGVLSHEQYF.